A selection of T cell receptor beta chains follows, all from one sample in a study of T cells after yellow fever vaccination. Each CDR3 protein is one row after TCRdb ran MiXCR on the 5' RACE reads. The sample consists of some 500,000 distinct CDR3 sequences, about 14% of them appearing once. Sequences were derived from PBMCs, sampled on the day of the yellow fever booster vaccination. Source of these receptors: a man aged 30-40 years who received the YFV17D yellow fever vaccine. The CDR3 runs from the conserved cysteine through the conserved F or W. D genes are given only for firm matches. Not all rows give a size; the values are once, few, many and, for expanded clones, a class.

J | D | size | V | CDR3 | DNA
TRBJ2-1 | NA | NA | TRBV6-2/TRBV6-3 | CASTKRMTYNEQFF | TGTGCCAGCACCAAGCGTATGACCTACAATGAGCAGTTCTTC
TRBJ2-1 | NA | NA | TRBV7-2 | CASSPRIGPYNEQFF | TGTGCCAGCAGCCCCCGGATCGGCCCCTACAATGAGCAGTTCTTC
TRBJ2-1 | NA | NA | TRBV5-1 | CASSAQVYNEQFF | TGCGCCAGCAGCGCACAAGTTTACAATGAGCAGTTCTTC
TRBJ2-7 | TRBD2 | NA | TRBV28 | CASSGSGGPRLSYEQYF | TGTGCCAGCAGTGGGTCGGGAGGGCCCCGACTTTCCTACGAGCAGTACTTC
TRBJ1-5 | NA | few | TRBV21-1 | CASSKLRTGLRNQPQHF | TGTGCCAGCAGCAAATTGAGAACAGGGCTGCGCAATCAGCCCCAGCATTTT
TRBJ2-3 | TRBD2 | few | TRBV20-1 | CSASLREGRTDTQYF | TGCAGTGCTAGTCTGCGGGAGGGCCGTACAGATACGCAGTATTTT
TRBJ2-3 | NA | few | TRBV10-3 | CAISWLDTDTQYF | TGTGCCATCAGTTGGCTAGACACAGATACGCAGTATTTT
TRBJ2-5 | TRBD2 | many | TRBV12-3/TRBV12-4 | CASSSLAEETQYF | TGTGCCAGCAGTTCGCTAGCGGAAGAGACCCAGTACTTC
TRBJ2-1 | NA | NA | TRBV7-2 | CASSIPDEGRQFF | TGTGCCAGCAGCATTCCGGACGAAGGGAGGCAGTTCTTC
TRBJ1-5 | TRBD1 | NA | TRBV20-1 | CSAGTGSIQPQHF | TGCAGTGCCGGGACAGGGTCTATTCAGCCCCAGCATTTT
TRBJ2-1 | NA | few | TRBV5-4 | CASSLASGAGSYNEQFF | TGTGCCAGCAGCTTGGCCTCGGGCGCCGGCTCCTACAATGAGCAGTTCTTC
TRBJ2-5 | NA | many | TRBV7-3 | CASSSPGLSQETQYF | TGTGCCAGCAGCTCTCCGGGACTGTCACAAGAGACCCAGTACTTC
TRBJ2-2 | TRBD1 | few | TRBV6-2/TRBV6-3 | CASRIGSGTVYTGELFF | TGTGCCAGCAGGATAGGCTCCGGGACAGTCTACACCGGGGAGCTGTTTTTT
TRBJ2-1 | TRBD2 | few | TRBV5-5 | CASSFIAGESSSEQFF | TGTGCCAGCAGCTTTATAGCGGGAGAATCTTCGAGTGAGCAGTTCTTC
TRBJ2-3 | NA | few | TRBV20-1 | CSARVTRRTDTQYF | TGCAGTGCTAGGGTGACTCGACGCACAGATACGCAGTATTTT